This is a list of T cell receptor beta chains from one sample in a study of shared clonotypes between healthy human individuals. Sequencing was performed with immunoSEQ multiplex PCR; in TCRdb, only in-frame clones are kept and a portion is missing. The profile shows 600,000 to 750,000 clones, roughly two thirds of them singletons. Sequenced material: memory CD4+ T cells sorted from blood. Receptor source: a woman aged 25 to 39 in good health. CDR3s include the opening cysteine and the closing phenylalanine or tryptophan. The D gene is left open where the match is weak. Expanded clones get a size class; other rows say once, few or many, or leave the size out.

V gene: TRBV4-2
J gene: TRBJ2-1
CDR3 length: 17
clone size: .
D gene: TRBD2
CDR3 DNA: TGTGCCAGCAGCTCCTTGGGTAGCGGGAGGTTATTGAATGAGCAGTTCTTC
CDR3 protein: CASSSLGSGRLLNEQFF

V gene: TRBV5-4
J gene: TRBJ1-2
CDR3 length: 13
clone size: .
D gene: .
CDR3 DNA: TGTGCCAGCAGCTTGTCCCACAGCTATGGCTACACCTTC
CDR3 protein: CASSLSHSYGYTF

V gene: TRBV2
J gene: TRBJ1-5
CDR3 length: 14
clone size: .
D gene: .
CDR3 DNA: TGTGCCAGCAGCTCACCTTGGGGCAATCAGCCCCAGCATTTT
CDR3 protein: CASSSPWGNQPQHF

V gene: TRBV10-2
J gene: TRBJ2-7
CDR3 length: 12
clone size: few
D gene: .
CDR3 DNA: TGCGCCAGCTTGCGAGGGGGGTACGAGCAGTACTTC
CDR3 protein: CASLRGGYEQYF

V gene: TRBV5-6
J gene: TRBJ1-2
CDR3 length: 13
clone size: .
D gene: .
CDR3 DNA: TGTGCCAGCAGCTCAGGAGTCCGCTATGGCTACACCTTC
CDR3 protein: CASSSGVRYGYTF

V gene: TRBV4-2
J gene: TRBJ1-2
CDR3 length: 15
clone size: .
D gene: .
CDR3 DNA: TGTGCCAGCAGCCAAGATCGGGGGATAAGCTATGGCTACACCTTC
CDR3 protein: CASSQDRGISYGYTF

V gene: TRBV6-6
J gene: TRBJ2-2
CDR3 length: 15
clone size: many
D gene: TRBD2
CDR3 DNA: TGTGCCAGCAGTTCCGGGACTAGCGGCACCGGGGAGCTGTTTTTT
CDR3 protein: CASSSGTSGTGELFF

V gene: TRBV7-8
J gene: TRBJ1-4
CDR3 length: 14
clone size: .
D gene: TRBD1
CDR3 DNA: TGTGCCAGCAGCACAGGGGCTTTGTATGAAAAACTGTTTTTT
CDR3 protein: CASSTGALYEKLFF

V gene: TRBV5-1
J gene: TRBJ1-2
CDR3 length: 12
clone size: .
D gene: .
CDR3 DNA: TGCGCCAGCAGCCAGGGAGGCTATGGCTACACCTTC
CDR3 protein: CASSQGGYGYTF

V gene: TRBV27
J gene: TRBJ2-7
CDR3 length: 16
clone size: few
D gene: TRBD2
CDR3 DNA: TGTGCCAGCAGTCCGGAGACTAGCCGTAGCTCCTACGAGCAGTACTTC
CDR3 protein: CASSPETSRSSYEQYF

V gene: TRBV7-8
J gene: TRBJ2-3
CDR3 length: 15
clone size: .
D gene: TRBD1
CDR3 DNA: TGTGCCAGCAGCTTAAACAGGGGGTATGGAGATACGCAGTATTTT
CDR3 protein: CASSLNRGYGDTQYF

V gene: TRBV5-6
J gene: TRBJ1-1
CDR3 length: 9
clone size: .
D gene: .
CDR3 DNA: TGTGCCAGCAGCCCAACAGTTGTTTTT
CDR3 protein: CASSPTVVF

V gene: TRBV28
J gene: TRBJ2-1
CDR3 length: 15
clone size: .
D gene: TRBD2
CDR3 DNA: TGTGCCAGCAGTTTAGGGACTAGCTCTAGTAATGAGCAGTTCTTC
CDR3 protein: CASSLGTSSSNEQFF

V gene: TRBV10-1
J gene: TRBJ2-1
CDR3 length: 11
clone size: .
D gene: .
CDR3 DNA: TGCGCCAGCGAACGTAACAATGAGCAGTTCTTC
CDR3 protein: CASERNNEQFF

V gene: TRBV4-1
J gene: TRBJ2-1
CDR3 length: 15
clone size: .
D gene: TRBD2
CDR3 DNA: TGCGCCAGCAGCATCTCCGGACTAGCGGTAAATGAGCAGTTCTTC
CDR3 protein: CASSISGLAVNEQFF

V gene: TRBV15
J gene: TRBJ2-1
CDR3 length: 15
clone size: .
D gene: .
CDR3 DNA: TGTGCCACCAGCAGGAAGGGTCACTCCTACAATGAGCAGTTCTTC
CDR3 protein: CATSRKGHSYNEQFF

V gene: TRBV28
J gene: TRBJ1-1
CDR3 length: 14
clone size: few
D gene: TRBD1
CDR3 DNA: TGTGCCAGCATATATTTCCGGGACAGGGGTGAAGCTTTCTTT
CDR3 protein: CASIYFRDRGEAFF

V gene: TRBV28
J gene: TRBJ1-5
CDR3 length: 14
clone size: .
D gene: .
CDR3 DNA: TGTGCCAGCATCCCGGGAGTCCCTAATCAGCCCCAGCATTTT
CDR3 protein: CASIPGVPNQPQHF

V gene: TRBV7-9
J gene: TRBJ1-4
CDR3 length: 15
clone size: .
D gene: TRBD1
CDR3 DNA: TGTGCCAGCAGCTTACTAGGACAGGGCGGCGAAAAACTGTTTTTT
CDR3 protein: CASSLLGQGGEKLFF

V gene: TRBV7-2
J gene: TRBJ2-1
CDR3 length: 15
clone size: few
D gene: .
CDR3 DNA: TGTGCCAGCAGCTTAGATCCGGGATCCTACAATGAGCAGTTCTTC
CDR3 protein: CASSLDPGSYNEQFF

V gene: TRBV19
J gene: TRBJ1-5
CDR3 length: 16
clone size: .
D gene: TRBD1
CDR3 DNA: TGTGCCAGTAGTAGGGTCCAGGGGGTATTGAATCAGCCCCAGCATTTT
CDR3 protein: CASSRVQGVLNQPQHF

V gene: TRBV15
J gene: TRBJ1-5
CDR3 length: 12
clone size: .
D gene: .
CDR3 DNA: TGTGCCACCAGCAGAGGTTATCAGCCCCAGCATTTT
CDR3 protein: CATSRGYQPQHF

V gene: TRBV19
J gene: TRBJ1-2
CDR3 length: 13
clone size: .
D gene: .
CDR3 DNA: TGTGCCAGTCGCCCGCCGGGGGAGTATGGCTACACCTTC
CDR3 protein: CASRPPGEYGYTF

V gene: TRBV2
J gene: TRBJ2-4
CDR3 length: 15
clone size: .
D gene: TRBD2
CDR3 DNA: TGTGCCAGCAGTGAAAGTCGGCGGGAGAAAAACATTCAGTACTTC
CDR3 protein: CASSESRREKNIQYF

V gene: TRBV4-1
J gene: TRBJ1-4
CDR3 length: 16
clone size: .
D gene: .
CDR3 DNA: TGCGCCAGCAGCCAAGATATCAGCCGGAAAAATGAAAAACTGTTTTTT
CDR3 protein: CASSQDISRKNEKLFF

V gene: TRBV19
J gene: TRBJ2-1
CDR3 length: 15
clone size: .
D gene: .
CDR3 DNA: TGTGCCAGTAGTATTAGGCAGGGGCCCTACAATGAGCAGTTCTTC
CDR3 protein: CASSIRQGPYNEQFF

V gene: TRBV19
J gene: TRBJ1-5
CDR3 length: 13
clone size: .
D gene: .
CDR3 DNA: TGTGCCAGTAGCCCAACTTCTAATCAGCCCCAGCATTTT
CDR3 protein: CASSPTSNQPQHF

V gene: TRBV28
J gene: TRBJ1-4
CDR3 length: 12
clone size: .
D gene: TRBD1
CDR3 DNA: TGTGCCAGCAGTGGGGACAGGGAAAAACTGTTTTTT
CDR3 protein: CASSGDREKLFF

V gene: TRBV28
J gene: TRBJ2-1
CDR3 length: 18
clone size: .
D gene: TRBD2
CDR3 DNA: TGTGCCAGCAGTTCCAGGGGGGGGACTAGCGGGAGAATGGGTGAGCAGTTCTTC
CDR3 protein: CASSSRGGTSGRMGEQFF

V gene: TRBV29-1
J gene: TRBJ1-3
CDR3 length: 14
clone size: .
D gene: TRBD1
CDR3 DNA: TGCAGCGTTGCGAGCCAGGGGGCTGGAAACACCATATATTTT
CDR3 protein: CSVASQGAGNTIYF

V gene: TRBV13
J gene: TRBJ2-7
CDR3 length: 16
clone size: .
D gene: .
CDR3 DNA: TGTGCCAGCAGGCCCCGCGGGCAGGGGCGTACCTACGAGCAGTACTTC
CDR3 protein: CASRPRGQGRTYEQYF

V gene: TRBV28
J gene: TRBJ2-7
CDR3 length: 15
clone size: .
D gene: .
CDR3 DNA: TGTGCCAGCACCCCCCGGGTAGGGGATCGTTACGAGCAGTACTTC
CDR3 protein: CASTPRVGDRYEQYF

V gene: TRBV4-1
J gene: TRBJ1-1
CDR3 length: 14
clone size: few
D gene: .
CDR3 DNA: TGCGCCAGCAGCGCGTCGACGGGGAACACTGAAGCTTTCTTT
CDR3 protein: CASSASTGNTEAFF

V gene: TRBV5-4
J gene: TRBJ2-5
CDR3 length: 14
clone size: .
D gene: .
CDR3 DNA: TGTGCCAGCAGCCGCTCCCGACGGGGTGAGACCCAGTACTTC
CDR3 protein: CASSRSRRGETQYF

V gene: TRBV14
J gene: TRBJ2-7
CDR3 length: 16
clone size: few
D gene: .
CDR3 DNA: TGTGCCAGCAGCCAAAAAAGCTCAGCGACCGCCTACGAGCAGTACTTC
CDR3 protein: CASSQKSSATAYEQYF

V gene: TRBV5-1
J gene: TRBJ2-7
CDR3 length: 14
clone size: .
D gene: .
CDR3 DNA: TGCGCCAGCAGCTTGGCCAAGGGCCCCTACGAGCAGTACTTC
CDR3 protein: CASSLAKGPYEQYF

V gene: TRBV7-6
J gene: TRBJ2-7
CDR3 length: 14
clone size: .
D gene: .
CDR3 DNA: TGTGCCAGCAGCTTAGCGGTTTCATTCGGCGAGCAGTACTTC
CDR3 protein: CASSLAVSFGEQYF

V gene: TRBV9
J gene: TRBJ2-7
CDR3 length: 18
clone size: .
D gene: .
CDR3 DNA: TGTGCCAGCAGCGTAGAAGTTCGTAAGGAAAGGTCCTCTTACGAGCAGTACTTC
CDR3 protein: CASSVEVRKERSSYEQYF

V gene: TRBV7-2
J gene: TRBJ1-5
CDR3 length: 15
clone size: .
D gene: .
CDR3 DNA: TGTGCCAGCAGCCCAAACTGGGTAAGCAATCAGCCCCAGCATTTT
CDR3 protein: CASSPNWVSNQPQHF

V gene: TRBV5-4
J gene: TRBJ2-7
CDR3 length: 15
clone size: .
D gene: TRBD1
CDR3 DNA: TGTGCCAGCAGCCCGGACAGGGTCCCTGCGCGGGAGCAGTACTTC
CDR3 protein: CASSPDRVPAREQYF

V gene: TRBV7-9
J gene: TRBJ2-1
CDR3 length: 17
clone size: .
D gene: .
CDR3 DNA: TGTGCCAGCAGCTTAGCTTTGGGTGGGAAGGTGTACAATGAGCAGTTCTTC
CDR3 protein: CASSLALGGKVYNEQFF

V gene: TRBV15
J gene: TRBJ2-7
CDR3 length: 13
clone size: few
D gene: .
CDR3 DNA: TGTGCCACCAGCAGAGACAGGACCCTCGAGCAGTACTTC
CDR3 protein: CATSRDRTLEQYF

V gene: TRBV4-1
J gene: TRBJ2-3
CDR3 length: 15
clone size: .
D gene: .
CDR3 DNA: TGCGCCAGCAGCCAGACGGGGACTAGCACAGATACGCAGTATTTT
CDR3 protein: CASSQTGTSTDTQYF

V gene: TRBV11-3
J gene: TRBJ2-3
CDR3 length: 17
clone size: .
D gene: TRBD2
CDR3 DNA: TGTGCCAGCAGCCTTAACGGACTAGCGGGATCTGGAGATACGCAGTATTTT
CDR3 protein: CASSLNGLAGSGDTQYF

V gene: TRBV7-2
J gene: TRBJ2-1
CDR3 length: 13
clone size: .
D gene: .
CDR3 DNA: TGTGCCAGCAGGTTCTCGGGGCGGCATGAGCAGTTCTTC
CDR3 protein: CASRFSGRHEQFF

V gene: TRBV5-4
J gene: TRBJ2-7
CDR3 length: 15
clone size: .
D gene: .
CDR3 DNA: TGTGCCAGCAGCTTGTATCGGGGGAGCGGTGGAGAGCAGTACTTC
CDR3 protein: CASSLYRGSGGEQYF

V gene: TRBV28
J gene: TRBJ1-5
CDR3 length: 13
clone size: few
D gene: .
CDR3 DNA: TGTGCCAGCAGACGAAGTACCAATCAGCCCCAGCATTTT
CDR3 protein: CASRRSTNQPQHF

V gene: TRBV7-2
J gene: TRBJ1-1
CDR3 length: 14
clone size: few
D gene: .
CDR3 DNA: TGTGCCAGCAGCTCCTCCCCAGGGGTCACTGAAGCTTTCTTT
CDR3 protein: CASSSSPGVTEAFF

V gene: TRBV7-2
J gene: TRBJ2-1
CDR3 length: 15
clone size: .
D gene: .
CDR3 DNA: TGTGCCAGCACCTCGACGGGGCTAGCCCGGGACCCGCGATTCTTC
CDR3 protein: CASTSTGLARDPRFF

V gene: TRBV14
J gene: TRBJ1-1
CDR3 length: 13
clone size: .
D gene: .
CDR3 DNA: TGTGCCAGCAGCCAGGATCTGAACACTGAAGCTTTCTTT
CDR3 protein: CASSQDLNTEAFF

V gene: TRBV4-1
J gene: TRBJ1-3
CDR3 length: 14
clone size: .
D gene: TRBD1
CDR3 DNA: TGCGCCAGCAGCCAGAGGACAGGGGGAAACACCATATATTTT
CDR3 protein: CASSQRTGGNTIYF

V gene: TRBV28
J gene: TRBJ1-2
CDR3 length: 16
clone size: .
D gene: TRBD1
CDR3 DNA: TGTGCCAGCAGCTTAACGGGACAGGGTCTTTTCGGTGGCTACACCTTC
CDR3 protein: CASSLTGQGLFGGYTF

V gene: TRBV11-2
J gene: TRBJ1-2
CDR3 length: 12
clone size: .
D gene: .
CDR3 DNA: TGTGCCAGCAGCTCGTCAGGATTGGGCTACACCTTC
CDR3 protein: CASSSSGLGYTF

V gene: TRBV4-1
J gene: TRBJ2-7
CDR3 length: 15
clone size: .
D gene: TRBD2
CDR3 DNA: TGCGCCAGCAGCTTTCTAGCGGGAGCTGTAAACGAGCAGTACTTC
CDR3 protein: CASSFLAGAVNEQYF

V gene: TRBV9
J gene: TRBJ2-2
CDR3 length: 15
clone size: .
D gene: TRBD2
CDR3 DNA: TGTGCCAGCAGCGTAGGCGGGAGCTACACCGGGGAGCTGTTTTTT
CDR3 protein: CASSVGGSYTGELFF

V gene: TRBV18
J gene: TRBJ2-6
CDR3 length: 15
clone size: .
D gene: .
CDR3 DNA: TGTGCCAGCTCGGAGGAGGGCTCTGGGGCCAACGTCCTGACTTTC
CDR3 protein: CASSEEGSGANVLTF

V gene: TRBV6-5
J gene: TRBJ1-1
CDR3 length: 14
clone size: .
D gene: .
CDR3 DNA: TGTGCCAGCACCGGCGGCGGGGGAGCGAATGAAGCTTTCTTT
CDR3 protein: CASTGGGGANEAFF

V gene: TRBV19
J gene: TRBJ1-5
CDR3 length: 16
clone size: .
D gene: TRBD1
CDR3 DNA: TGTGCCAGTAGTAAAAGCGACAGGGGGGACAATCAGCCCCAGCATTTT
CDR3 protein: CASSKSDRGDNQPQHF

V gene: TRBV5-1
J gene: TRBJ1-1
CDR3 length: 13
clone size: .
D gene: .
CDR3 DNA: TGCGCCAGCAGCTATGGCGGGGTCTCTGAAGCTTTCTTT
CDR3 protein: CASSYGGVSEAFF

V gene: TRBV5-1
J gene: TRBJ1-3
CDR3 length: 12
clone size: .
D gene: .
CDR3 DNA: TGCGCCATAGACAGCCCCGGCTTCACCATATATTTT
CDR3 protein: CAIDSPGFTIYF